The rows below give T cell receptor beta chains drawn from one sample of a study of Ad26.COV2.S vaccination and SARS-CoV-2 variants. Produced via immunoSEQ multiplex PCR; TCRdb's table is partial and in-frame only. The table lists around 400,000 clones, 89% of them singletons. The source was peripheral blood, collected in a trial of Ad26.COV2.S vaccine versus placebo. These TCRs come from a person aged 18-60 years who received the Ad26.COV2.S COVID-19 vaccine or a placebo. CDR3s include the opening cysteine and the closing phenylalanine or tryptophan. D genes are given only for firm matches. Clone size, where shown, is once, few, many, or a class for clones that have expanded.

v_gene	d_gene	j_gene	abundance	CDR3aa	CDR3nt
TRBV18	.	TRBJ2-5	.	CASSPGNQETQYF	TGTGCCAGCTCACCAGGAAATCAAGAGACCCAGTACTTC
TRBV3-1/TRBV3-2	.	TRBJ2-1	once	CASSAGTPSYNEQFF	TGTGCCAGCAGCGCCGGGACTCCTTCCTACAATGAGCAGTTCTTC
TRBV30	.	TRBJ1-1	.	CAWSADRSNTEAFF	TGTGCCTGGAGTGCCGACAGATCGAACACTGAAGCTTTCTTT
TRBV13	.	TRBJ2-3	.	CASSFQGRSDTQYF	TGTGCCAGCAGCTTCCAGGGAAGGTCAGATACGCAGTATTTT
TRBV7-9	.	TRBJ2-5	.	CASSPLPTYQETQYF	TGTGCCAGCAGCCCCCTTCCCACGTACCAAGAGACCCAGTACTTC
TRBV5-1	.	TRBJ2-3	.	CASSSSWPRETSTDTQYF	TGCGCCAGCAGCTCCAGTTGGCCAAGAGAAACTAGCACAGATACGCAGTATTTT
TRBV30	.	TRBJ2-2	.	CAWSGGSGPGELFF	TGTGCCTGGAGTGGAGGTTCAGGGCCTGGGGAGCTGTTTTTT
TRBV4-1	TRBD1	TRBJ2-7	.	CASSQDRGSEQYF	TGCGCCAGCAGCCAGGACAGGGGGAGCGAGCAGTACTTC
TRBV5-5	.	TRBJ1-2	.	CASSLSWQSRIHGYTF	TGTGCCAGCAGCTTGTCATGGCAGTCGAGGATTCATGGCTACACCTTC
TRBV24-1	TRBD1	TRBJ2-1	once	CATSRTGASYNEQFF	TGTGCCACCTCGCGGACAGGAGCAAGCTACAATGAGCAGTTCTTC
TRBV11-2	TRBD1	TRBJ2-3	.	CASSLWQGAGTDTQYF	TGTGCCAGCAGCTTGTGGCAGGGGGCCGGCACAGATACGCAGTATTTT
TRBV11-2	.	TRBJ2-2	.	CASSKDDTGELFF	TGTGCCAGCAGCAAGGACGACACCGGGGAGCTGTTTTTT
TRBV7-9	.	TRBJ1-2	.	CASSFSGDYGYTF	TGTGCCAGCAGCTTTTCAGGGGACTATGGCTACACCTTC
TRBV7-9	TRBD1	TRBJ1-1	.	CASSLHRGHPLF	TGTGCCAGCAGCTTACACAGGGGCCATCCCCTCTTT
TRBV19	TRBD1	TRBJ2-7	.	CASSTWDRGYEQYF	TGTGCCAGTAGTACCTGGGACAGAGGCTACGAGCAGTACTTC
TRBV9	TRBD1	TRBJ2-5	.	CASSIRAGTGGEETQYF	TGTGCCAGCAGCATCCGAGCCGGGACAGGGGGCGAGGAGACCCAGTACTTC
TRBV3-1/TRBV3-2	.	TRBJ1-2	.	CASSQADGDGYTF	TGTGCCAGCAGCCAAGCGGACGGGGATGGCTACACCTTC
TRBV27	.	TRBJ2-7	.	CASRLALQAYEQYF	TGTGCCAGCAGATTGGCGTTACAGGCCTACGAGCAGTACTTC
TRBV18	.	TRBJ2-3	.	CASSPGWFKRRNTDTQYF	TGTGCCAGCTCACCAGGTTGGTTTAAGCGGAGAAACACAGATACGCAGTATTTT
TRBV19	TRBD1	TRBJ1-5	.	CASTGQGGLGNQPQHF	TGTGCCAGTACCGGACAGGGAGGGTTGGGCAATCAGCCCCAGCATTTT
TRBV5-4	.	TRBJ2-5	.	CATQVEVQETQYF	TGTGCCACCCAGGTCGAGGTACAAGAGACCCAGTACTTC
TRBV5-8	TRBD1	TRBJ1-5	.	CASSQTGGKGQPQHF	TGTGCCAGCAGTCAAACAGGGGGCAAGGGACAGCCCCAGCATTTT
TRBV7-6	.	TRBJ1-6	.	CASSLGTESALSPLHF	TGTGCCAGCAGCTTAGGGACAGAGAGCGCGCTTTCACCCCTCCACTTT
TRBV5-1	.	TRBJ2-2	.	CASSLAQTNTGELFF	TGCGCCAGCAGCTTGGCACAGACCAACACCGGGGAGCTGTTTTTT
TRBV3-1/TRBV3-2	.	TRBJ1-3	once	CASILRRVSGNTIYF	TGTGCCAGCATCCTAAGGAGGGTTTCTGGAAACACCATATATTTT
TRBV18	.	TRBJ1-1	.	CASSPRGGPIVSTEAFF	TGTGCCAGCTCACCAAGGGGGGGGCCCATTGTTTCCACTGAAGCTTTCTTT
TRBV5-4	.	TRBJ2-7	.	CASSLFPVGAREQYF	TGTGCCAGCAGCTTATTTCCGGTCGGGGCCCGCGAGCAGTACTTC
TRBV2	TRBD2	TRBJ2-2	.	CASSSVIAGGPGNTGELFF	TGTGCCAGCAGTTCGGTGATAGCGGGAGGGCCGGGGAACACCGGGGAGCTGTTTTTT